The 23 T cell receptor beta chains given below trace back to one sample, sequenced in a study of Ad26.COV2.S vaccination and SARS-CoV-2 variants. The table came from immunoSEQ multiplex PCR; TCRdb's copy has only in-frame clones and leaves some out. The data hold about 440,000 clones, with less than 95% observed a single time. Treatment of the sample: around 19 received Ad26.COV2.S at low or high dose, single or two shots; a few received placebo; per-sample allocation not given. Day 63 after the first injection of vaccine or placebo was the sampling time. The sample here was peripheral blood, taken in a trial of Ad26.COV2.S vaccine versus placebo. These receptors originate from a person aged 18-65 years who received the Ad26.COV2.S COVID-19 vaccine or a placebo.

The chain uses TRBV9 and TRBJ2-1; TRBD2 might be the D (6 bases). There are 14 residues in the CDR3. Trimming removed 4 bases at V and 7 bases at J, with 15 bases between. Germline V gives CDR1 SGDLS, CDR2 YYNGEE. The CDR3 loop is CASSPLASANEQFF. The CDR3 DNA reads TGTGCCAGCAGCCCCCTGGCTAGCGCGAATGAGCAGTTCTTC.

The chain is built from TRBV28 and TRBJ2-1; 7 positions match TRBD1. The CDR3 has 17 residues. Germline assignment: CDR1 MDHEN and CDR2 SYDVKM. V shed 2 bases, J shed 8 bases, and the junction held 15 bases outside the gene matches. The DNA for the CDR3 is TGTGCCAGCAGTTTAATCTTATCGGGACAGTGGGTCTATGAGCAGTTCTTC. It is translated as CASSLILSGQWVYEQFF.

The V and J genes are TRBV14 and TRBJ2-1, with 7 nucleotides matching TRBD2. From germline, CDR1 is SGHDN and CDR2 FVKESK. CDR3 length: 15 amino acids. Trimming cost V 4 bases and J 0 bases; bases outside gene matches: 3. The CDR3, as DNA: TGTGCCAGCAGCCTCGGGGGGAGCTCCTACAATGAGCAGTTCTTC. This codes for CASSLGGSSYNEQFF.

The rearrangement uses TRBV11-2 and TRBJ2-1; D might be TRBD2 (6 bases). This CDR3 is built from 14 residues. Germline lookup yields CDR1 SGHAT and CDR2 FQNNGV. Trimming pared 1 base from V and 6 bases from J, leaving 10 bases between. CDR3 bases: TGTGCCAGCAGCTTAGTCGCGACTAGCAATGAGCAGTTCTTC. As protein: CASSLVATSNEQFF.

J is TRBJ2-2 and V is TRBV10-3, with TRBD1 as a possible D gene (6 bases). V was clipped by 3 bases and J by 6 bases, with 17 bases between them. The CDR3 is 16 residues long. Germline values: CDR1 ENHRY, CDR2 SYGVKD. In DNA form, the CDR3 reads TGTGCCATCAGTGATGGGGCAAGAGGGGGAGCCGGGGAGCTGTTTTTT. Its protein is CAISDGARGGAGELFF.

Details on this clone: A read error may account for a junction end that differs from germline. This chain uses TRBV20-1 with TRBJ2-7; tentatively, D is TRBD2 (5 bases). Per germline, CDR1 DFQATT and CDR2 SNEGSKA (reference sequence). The CDR3 loop spans 11 amino acids. The CDR3 is CSARVGTHWTF. For the CDR3, the DNA is TGCAGTGCTAGAGTTGGAACTCATTGGACTTTC.

The chain links TRBV7-9 to TRBJ2-7; no definite D call. Trimming left V 5 bases short and J 4 bases short, with 12 bases between. Germline V gene data show CDR1 as SEHNR and CDR2 as FQNEAQ (reference sequence). The CDR3 is 13 residues long. CDR3 DNA sequence: TGTGCCAGCAGCCCTCCCTCCGCTTACGAGCAGTACTTC. Protein: CASSPPSAYEQYF.

The chain joins TRBV15 to TRBJ2-7, with a possible D match to TRBD2 (6 bases). Germline V CDR1 and CDR2: LNHNV, YYDKDF (reference sequence). The CDR3 is made up of 15 amino acids. V was clipped by 1 base and J by 5 bases, with 15 bases between them. DNA of the CDR3: TGTGCCACCAGCAGAGGAGGGCGGGACGGGAACGAGCAGTACTTC. This sequence encodes CATSRGGRDGNEQYF.

V gene TRBV5-8 combines with J gene TRBJ2-1; no reliable D call. There are 16 residues in the CDR3. Trimming shortened V by 2 bases and J by 4 bases, and 16 bases separated the two germline ends. The V gene's germline CDR1 is SGHTS and CDR2 YDEGEE. The CDR3 DNA reads TGTGCCAGCAGCTTTGGGATGGTTTCGCCTTACAATGAGCAGTTCTTC. It codes for CASSFGMVSPYNEQFF.

This clone was seen a handful of times. The chain employs TRBV28 and TRBJ2-7, with 12 nucleotides matching TRBD2. The germline V gene encodes CDR1 MDHEN and CDR2 SYDVKM. The ends lost 7 bases at V and 4 bases at J; junction bases unmatched: 5. The CDR3 sequence is 14 residues long. The CDR3 reads CASTGTSGRYEQYF. In nucleotides, the CDR3 is TGTGCCAGCACTGGGACTAGCGGGCGTTACGAGCAGTACTTC.

V gene TRBV19 combines with J gene TRBJ2-7; no reliable D call. The CDR3 contains 11 residues. Germline-derived CDR1 and CDR2 are LNHDA and SQIVND (reference sequence). Trimming stripped 5 bases from V and 4 bases from J, with 6 bases between. The CDR3 region has the DNA TGTGCCAGTAGTTGGGCTTACGAGCAGTACTTC. The encoded protein is CASSWAYEQYF.

The chain combines TRBV7-9 with TRBJ2-7, with TRBD1 matching over 9 bases. Trimming removed 1 base from V and 6 bases from J; junction bases left unmatched: 1. In germline, CDR1 is SEHNR, CDR2 FQNEAQ (reference sequence). There are 13 residues in the CDR3. This CDR3 is CASSLGDRAEQYF. CDR3 nucleotides: TGTGCCAGCAGCTTAGGGGACAGGGCCGAGCAGTACTTC. The complete variable domain, with remaining parts taken from reference TRBV7-9 and TRBJ2-7, reads DTGVSQNPRHKITKRGQNVTFRCDPISEHNRLYWYRQTLGQGPEFLTYFQNEAQLEKSRLLSDRFSAERPKGSFSTLEIQRTEQGDSAMYLCASSLGDRAEQYFGPGTRLTVT.

V is TRBV7-9 and J is TRBJ2-2, with 13 bases aligning to TRBD2. The CDR3 length is 18 residues. Per the germline V gene, CDR1 is SEHNR and CDR2 is FQNEAQ (reference sequence). J lost 8 bases, V lost 5 bases, and 14 bases had no gene match. The CDR3 spells CASSLGLAGVGLTGELFF. CDR3 coding DNA: TGTGCCAGCAGCCTTGGACTAGCGGGAGTAGGTTTAACGGGGGAGCTGTTTTTT.

Only one count was recorded for this clone. The V and J genes are TRBV5-1 and TRBJ1-1; D is undetermined. The CDR3 sequence is 15 residues long. The germline V and J ends were trimmed by 4 bases and 2 bases, with 15 bases remaining between them. Germline V lookup: CDR1 SGHRS, CDR2 YFSETQ. DNA for the CDR3: TGCGCCAGCAGCGATACCGGGCCGCTTAACACTGAAGCTTTCTTT. Its protein product is CASSDTGPLNTEAFF.

The CDR3 region has the DNA TGTGCCAGCACCCCCTATAATTCACCCCTCCACTTT. Translating gives CASTPYNSPLHF. V and J are TRBV6-5 and TRBJ1-6; D uncertain. The germline gives CDR1 MNHEY, CDR2 SVGAGI. Trimming stripped 7 bases from V and 2 bases from J, with 3 bases between. The CDR3 contains 12 residues.

This clone has just a few counts. The gene calls are TRBV5-1 and TRBJ2-2; 9 bases match TRBD1. Germline V gene lookup returns CDR1 SGHRS and CDR2 YFSETQ. This CDR3 has 13 residues. V lost 5 bases to trimming and J lost 8 bases; unmatched junction nucleotides: 4. CDR3 residues: CASRGDRVGELFF. The CDR3 DNA follows: TGCGCCAGCAGAGGGGACAGGGTAGGGGAGCTGTTTTTT.

The gene calls are TRBV15 and TRBJ2-3; 7 bases line up with TRBD2. CDR1 and CDR2 (germline): LNHNV, YYDKDF (reference sequence). This CDR3 comprises 16 residues. The junction had 12 bases not matched to a gene; V was cut back by 5 bases and J by 4 bases. CDR3 residues: CATSQLGGRGADTQYF. CDR3 bases: TGTGCCACCAGCCAATTGGGCGGGAGAGGTGCAGATACGCAGTATTTT.

CDR3 bases: TGCGCCAGCAGCCAAGAGGCGGGACTAGCGGGAGGGACCCCCGTGGGGACCCAGTACTTC. Translation: CASSQEAGLAGGTPVGTQYF. This chain joins TRBV4-3 and TRBJ2-5; 16 nucleotides align to TRBD2. The CDR3 runs 20 residues. With V trimmed by 0 bases and J by 7 bases, 14 bases remained unmatched. Germline CDR1 LGHNA, CDR2 YSLEER.

V usage is TRBV9 and J usage is TRBJ2-2; TRBD1 matches at 7 bases. V was clipped by 6 bases and J by 2 bases; unmatched bases: 4. The CDR3 runs to 14 residues. The germline V gene has CDR1 SGDLS and CDR2 YYNGEE. The CDR3 nucleotides read TGTGCCAGCAAGGGACAGATTAACACCGGGGAGCTGTTTTTT. This gives the protein CASKGQINTGELFF.

This sequence joins TRBV10-3 and TRBJ1-1; tentatively, D is TRBD1 (5 bases). Trimming shortened V by 1 base and J by 3 bases, and 12 bases separated the two germline ends. Germline CDR1 ENHRY, CDR2 SYGVKD. The CDR3 is made up of 15 amino acids. CDR3 DNA: TGTGCCATCAGTGAGTACCCAGGAGGGGACACTGAAGCTTTCTTT. It translates to CAISEYPGGDTEAFF.

The V and J genes are TRBV15 and TRBJ2-7; 7 positions match TRBD2. This CDR3 is built from 15 residues. V was pared by 3 bases and J by 5 bases, with 10 bases of the junction left unmatched. Germline CDR1 is LNHNV and CDR2 is YYDKDF (reference sequence). The CDR3 DNA sequence: TGTGCCACCAGCAGCTCACGCGGGAGTACCCACGAGCAGTACTTC. It specifies CATSSSRGSTHEQYF.

This clone was detected only once. This sequence joins TRBV4-1 and TRBJ1-1; no definite D call. Trimming stripped 1 base from V and 0 bases from J, with 9 bases between. The CDR3 spans 15 residues. Germline V CDR1 and CDR2: MGHRA, YSYEKL. The chain's CDR3 is CASSQVQSLNTEAFF. Written as DNA, the CDR3 is TGCGCCAGCAGCCAAGTTCAGAGCTTGAACACTGAAGCTTTCTTT.

The chain joins TRBV7-9 to TRBJ1-1; D gene unclear. Germline V gene data show CDR1 as SEHNR and CDR2 as FQNEAQ (reference sequence). Trimming cost V 6 bases and J 4 bases, with 9 bases left between them. This CDR3 comprises 12 residues. The CDR3 bases are TGTGCCAGCAGTCTGGACTCCACTGAAGCTTTCTTT. Translating it yields CASSLDSTEAFF.